This T cell receptor (beta chain) was found in a study of neurological immune-mediated disorders. The cDNA came from 5'RACE, which used 10-nucleotide random UMIs. TCRdb re-called the 5' RACE reads with MiXCR, one entry per CDR3 protein. The sample lists roughly 50,000 distinct CDR3 sequences, roughly 17% occurring once. This clonotype was counted only a few times. The V gene lost 0 bases and the J gene lost 6 bases, with 10 bases spanning the gap. CDR3 length equals 14 residues. Germline V gene data show CDR1 as SGHKS and CDR2 as YYEKEE (reference sequence). This receptor was obtained from a man aged 55-75 years in good health. The sequencing input was PBMCs. This chain connects TRBV5-5 to TRBJ1-5; no clear D. The CDR3 DNA sequence: TGTGCCAGCAGCTTGGTACAGTCGACTCAGCCCCAGCATTTT. Translation: CASSLVQSTQPQHF.